Listed below are T cell receptor beta chains from one sample, sequenced in a study of blood T cell repertoires in COVID-19. This table comes from immunoSEQ multiplex PCR, and its TCRdb copy is limited to in-frame clones, with some not included. The table lists about 97,000 clones, roughly 86% of them singletons, with about 20% in the top ten. The specimen was peripheral blood. The receptors originated from a human donor in a cohort sampled during active COVID-19. The CDR3 runs from the conserved cysteine through the conserved F or W. Each record gives: CDR3 length, V gene, clone size, CDR3 protein. Clone size is stated in some rows and not others, as once, few, many or a class when expanded.

length: 14; V: TRBV7-8; size: .; CDR3: CASTYRDPNYGYTF
length: 17; V: TRBV7-9; size: .; CDR3: CASSLGKGGRGNTEAFF
length: 15; V: TRBV28; size: .; CDR3: CASSPLGQGGYEQYF
length: 14; V: TRBV19; size: .; CDR3: CASSSQTWAETQYF
length: 14; V: TRBV7-9; size: once; CDR3: CASSLMGGTDTQYF
length: 18; V: TRBV3-1/TRBV3-2; size: .; CDR3: CASSQTSALAGDRYEQYF
length: 15; V: TRBV5-6; size: .; CDR3: CASSFRLAGTYVQYF
length: 13; V: TRBV28; size: .; CDR3: CASRNRVSGELFF
length: 13; V: TRBV15; size: .; CDR3: CATSRDRGGRGTF
length: 13; V: TRBV11-2; size: .; CDR3: CASSLWRGNEQFF
length: 14; V: TRBV20-1; size: .; CDR3: CSASGGTGFDTQYF
length: 11; V: TRBV3-1/TRBV3-2; size: .; CDR3: CASSYEETQYF
length: 16; V: TRBV5-1; size: .; CDR3: CASSLGGLAGEDEQYF
length: 16; V: TRBV6-6; size: few; CDR3: CASSYSAHYSNQPQHF
length: 14; V: TRBV9; size: few; CDR3: CASSVSGNTDTQYF
length: 15; V: TRBV6-6; size: .; CDR3: CASRDPGLAIHEQYF
length: 14; V: TRBV7-9; size: .; CDR3: CASNPDRNTGELFF
length: 15; V: TRBV19; size: .; CDR3: CASTPLVGQGDGYTF
length: 13; V: TRBV6-5; size: .; CDR3: CASIARAGNTIYF
length: 15; V: TRBV10-3; size: .; CDR3: CAISEHPGQGTEAFF
length: 17; V: TRBV2; size: once; CDR3: CASRFAFGQGLVNEQFF
length: 14; V: TRBV25-1; size: .; CDR3: CASSQDRAGSPLHF
length: 14; V: TRBV29-1; size: .; CDR3: CSVAQGTDPQPQHF
length: 15; V: TRBV6-6; size: .; CDR3: CASSLTGQFTDTQYF
length: 11; V: TRBV20-1; size: .; CDR3: CSASLGGLAFF
length: 17; V: TRBV5-8; size: .; CDR3: CASSGLGREGFTDTQYF
length: 15; V: TRBV2; size: .; CDR3: CASSERSSGDNEQFF
length: 15; V: TRBV5-4; size: .; CDR3: CASRQETGGRETQYF
length: 17; V: TRBV29-1; size: .; CDR3: CSVVEWPSGSDTGELFF
length: 14; V: TRBV6-5; size: .; CDR3: CASRRQGLNTEAFF
length: 17; V: TRBV9; size: .; CDR3: CASSGGLGAGWADTQYF
length: 16; V: TRBV3-1/TRBV3-2; size: .; CDR3: CASSQGWGGVSSPLHF
length: 13; V: TRBV6-8; size: .; CDR3: CASSGRQSYEQYF
length: 14; V: TRBV27; size: .; CDR3: CASSFRGPNTEAFF
length: 15; V: TRBV28; size: .; CDR3: CASNPPLLGQGEQFF
length: 16; V: TRBV20-1; size: .; CDR3: CSASSLLDRGNTEAFF
length: 14; V: TRBV4-2; size: .; CDR3: CASSRASGETEQFF
length: 16; V: TRBV5-4; size: .; CDR3: CASTRKPGGGKETQYF
length: 16; V: TRBV21-1; size: .; CDR3: CASSKELGLAGCTKFF
length: 16; V: TRBV7-3; size: once; CDR3: CASSLMNQGRGGELFF
length: 13; V: TRBV12-3/TRBV12-4; size: .; CDR3: CASSRGQGNEQYF